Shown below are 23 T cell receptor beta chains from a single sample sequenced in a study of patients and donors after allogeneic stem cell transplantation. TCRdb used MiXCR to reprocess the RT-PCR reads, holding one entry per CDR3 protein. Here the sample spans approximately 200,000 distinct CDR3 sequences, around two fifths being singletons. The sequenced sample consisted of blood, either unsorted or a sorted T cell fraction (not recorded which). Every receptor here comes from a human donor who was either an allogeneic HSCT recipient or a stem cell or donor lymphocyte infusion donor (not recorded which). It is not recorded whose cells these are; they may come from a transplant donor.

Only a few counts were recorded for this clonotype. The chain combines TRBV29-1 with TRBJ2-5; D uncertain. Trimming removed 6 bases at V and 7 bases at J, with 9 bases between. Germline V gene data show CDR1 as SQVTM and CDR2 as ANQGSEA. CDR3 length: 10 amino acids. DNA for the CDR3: TGCAGCGTCAACGGAAGGACCCAGTACTTC. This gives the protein CSVNGRTQYF.

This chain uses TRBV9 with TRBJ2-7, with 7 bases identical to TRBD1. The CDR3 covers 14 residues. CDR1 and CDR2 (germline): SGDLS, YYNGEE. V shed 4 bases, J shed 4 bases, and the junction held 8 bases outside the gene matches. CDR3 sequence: CASSTPGTDYEQYF. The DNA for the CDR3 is TGTGCCAGCAGCACCCCCGGGACAGATTACGAGCAGTACTTC. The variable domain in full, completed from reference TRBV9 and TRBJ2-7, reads DSGVTQTPKHLITATGQRVTLRCSPRSGDLSVYWYQQSLDQGLQFLIQYYNGEERAKGNILERFSAQQFPDLHSELNLSSLELGDSALYFCASSTPGTDYEQYFGPGTRLTVT.

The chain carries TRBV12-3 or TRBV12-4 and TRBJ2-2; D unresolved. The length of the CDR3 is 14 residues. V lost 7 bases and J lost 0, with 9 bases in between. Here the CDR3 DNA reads TGTGCCAGCACCCGGGCCGCGAACACCGGGGAGCTGTTTTTT. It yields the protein CASTRAANTGELFF.

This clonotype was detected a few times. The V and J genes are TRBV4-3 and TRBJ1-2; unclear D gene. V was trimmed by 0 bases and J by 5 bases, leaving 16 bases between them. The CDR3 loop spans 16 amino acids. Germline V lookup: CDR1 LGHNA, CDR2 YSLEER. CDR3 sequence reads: CASSQDYYSGTYGYTF. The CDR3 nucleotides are TGCGCCAGCAGCCAAGATTACTACAGTGGAACATATGGCTACACCTTC.

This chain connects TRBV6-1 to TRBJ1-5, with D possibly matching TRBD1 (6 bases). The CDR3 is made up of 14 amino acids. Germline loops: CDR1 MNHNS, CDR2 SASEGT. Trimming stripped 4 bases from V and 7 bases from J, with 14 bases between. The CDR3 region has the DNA TGTGCCAGCAGTGCCCACAGGGTGGGGCAGCCCCAGCATTTT. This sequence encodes CASSAHRVGQPQHF.

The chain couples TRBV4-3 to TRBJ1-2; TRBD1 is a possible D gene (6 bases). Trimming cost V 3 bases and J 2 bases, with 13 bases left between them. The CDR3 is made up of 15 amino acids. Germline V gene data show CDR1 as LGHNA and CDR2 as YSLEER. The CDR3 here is CASSQYRARNYGYTF. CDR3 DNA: TGCGCCAGCAGCCAGTACAGGGCCAGGAACTATGGCTACACCTTC.

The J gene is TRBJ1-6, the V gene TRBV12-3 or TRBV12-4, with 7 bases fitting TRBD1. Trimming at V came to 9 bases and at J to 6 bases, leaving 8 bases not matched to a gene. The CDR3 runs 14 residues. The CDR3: CASTQGIINSPLHF. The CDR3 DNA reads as TGTGCCAGTACACAGGGGATAATTAATTCACCCCTCCACTTT.

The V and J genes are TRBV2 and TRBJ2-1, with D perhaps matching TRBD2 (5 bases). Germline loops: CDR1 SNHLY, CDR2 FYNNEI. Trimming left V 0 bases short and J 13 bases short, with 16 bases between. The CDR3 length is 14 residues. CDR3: CASSEAGRGTTQFF. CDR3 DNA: TGTGCCAGCAGTGAAGCGGGTCGGGGAACCACACAGTTCTTC.

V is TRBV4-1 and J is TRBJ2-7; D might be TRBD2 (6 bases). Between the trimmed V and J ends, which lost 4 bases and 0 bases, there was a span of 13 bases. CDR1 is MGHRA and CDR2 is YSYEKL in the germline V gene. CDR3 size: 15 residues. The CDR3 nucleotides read TGCGCCAGCAGCCGGGGCGGGGCAGGCTCCTACGAGCAGTACTTC. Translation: CASSRGGAGSYEQYF.

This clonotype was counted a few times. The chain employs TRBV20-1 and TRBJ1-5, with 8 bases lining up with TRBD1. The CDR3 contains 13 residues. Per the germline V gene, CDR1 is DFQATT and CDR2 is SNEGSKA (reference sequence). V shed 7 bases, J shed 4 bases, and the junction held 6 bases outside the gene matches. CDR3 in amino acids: CSVARQGNQPQHF. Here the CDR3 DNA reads TGCAGTGTAGCGCGACAGGGGAATCAGCCCCAGCATTTT.

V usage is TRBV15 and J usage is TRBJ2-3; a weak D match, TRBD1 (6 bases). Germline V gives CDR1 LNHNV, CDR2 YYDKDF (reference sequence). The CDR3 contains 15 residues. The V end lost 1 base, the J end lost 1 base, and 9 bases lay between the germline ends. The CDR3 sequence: CATSRGAGGTDTQYF. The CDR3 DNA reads TGTGCCACCAGCAGAGGGGCAGGGGGCACAGATACGCAGTATTTT.

The CDR3, as DNA: TGTTCCACGGGACAGGGGGCTTACGAGCAGTACTTC. Its protein is CSTGQGAYEQYF. The chain combines TRBV6-1 with TRBJ2-7; 12 bases fit TRBD1. The CDR3 has 12 residues. Germline V gives CDR1 MNHNS, CDR2 SASEGT.

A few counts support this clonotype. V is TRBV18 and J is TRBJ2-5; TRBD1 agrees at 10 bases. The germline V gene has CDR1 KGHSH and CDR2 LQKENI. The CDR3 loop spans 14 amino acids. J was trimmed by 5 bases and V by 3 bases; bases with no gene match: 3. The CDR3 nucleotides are TGTGCCAGCTCACCCTCGGGACAGGGGGAGACCCAGTACTTC. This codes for CASSPSGQGETQYF.

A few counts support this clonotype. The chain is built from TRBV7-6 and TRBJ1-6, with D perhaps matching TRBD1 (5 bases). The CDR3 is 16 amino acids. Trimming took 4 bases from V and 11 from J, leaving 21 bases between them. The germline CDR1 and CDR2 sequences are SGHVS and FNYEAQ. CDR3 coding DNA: TGTGCCAGCAGCTCCCCGGGACGGGAGGGTTTGGCACCCCTCCACTTT. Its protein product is CASSSPGREGLAPLHF.

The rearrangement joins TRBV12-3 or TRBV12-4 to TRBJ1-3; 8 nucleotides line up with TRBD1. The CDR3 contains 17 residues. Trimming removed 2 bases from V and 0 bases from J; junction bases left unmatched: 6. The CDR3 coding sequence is TGTGCCAGCAGTTTATGGGGACAGGTGCTCTCTGGAAACACCATATATTTT. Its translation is CASSLWGQVLSGNTIYF.

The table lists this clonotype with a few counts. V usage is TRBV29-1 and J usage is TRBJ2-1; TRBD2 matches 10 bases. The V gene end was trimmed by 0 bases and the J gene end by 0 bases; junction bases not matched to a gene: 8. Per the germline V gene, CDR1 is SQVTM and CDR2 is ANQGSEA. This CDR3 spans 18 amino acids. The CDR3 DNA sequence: TGCAGCGTTGAAGATAGGCTAGCGGGGGTATACTCCTACAATGAGCAGTTCTTC. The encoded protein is CSVEDRLAGVYSYNEQFF.

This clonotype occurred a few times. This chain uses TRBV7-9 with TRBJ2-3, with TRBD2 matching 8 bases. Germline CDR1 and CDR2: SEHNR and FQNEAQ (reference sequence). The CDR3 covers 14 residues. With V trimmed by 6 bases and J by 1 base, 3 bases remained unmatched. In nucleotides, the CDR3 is TGTGCCAGCAGTCAAGCGGGGGGCACAGATACGCAGTATTTT. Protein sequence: CASSQAGGTDTQYF.

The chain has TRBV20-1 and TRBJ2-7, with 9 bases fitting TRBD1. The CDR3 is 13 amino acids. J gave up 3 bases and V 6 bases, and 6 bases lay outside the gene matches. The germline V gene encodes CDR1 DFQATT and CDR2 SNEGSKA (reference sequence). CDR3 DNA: TGCAGTGCATCGGAGACAGGGGGCTACGAGCAGTACTTC. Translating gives CSASETGGYEQYF.

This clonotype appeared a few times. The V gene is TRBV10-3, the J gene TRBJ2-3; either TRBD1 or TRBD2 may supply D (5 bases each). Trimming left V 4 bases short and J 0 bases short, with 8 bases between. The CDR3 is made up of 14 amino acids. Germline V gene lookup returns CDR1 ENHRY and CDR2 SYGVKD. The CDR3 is CAISVGESTDTQYF. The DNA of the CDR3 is TGTGCCATCAGTGTGGGGGAAAGCACAGATACGCAGTATTTT.

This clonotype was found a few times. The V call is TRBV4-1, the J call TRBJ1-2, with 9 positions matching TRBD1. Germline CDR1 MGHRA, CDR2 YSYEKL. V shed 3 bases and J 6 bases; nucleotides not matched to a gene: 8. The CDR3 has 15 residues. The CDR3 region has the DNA TGCGCCAGCAGCCAGCCGGACAGGGGAGGCCATGGCTACACCTTC. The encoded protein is CASSQPDRGGHGYTF.

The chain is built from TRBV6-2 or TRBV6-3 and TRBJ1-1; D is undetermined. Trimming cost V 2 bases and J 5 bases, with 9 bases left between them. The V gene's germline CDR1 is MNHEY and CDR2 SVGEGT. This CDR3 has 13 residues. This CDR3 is CASSYRRRTEAFF. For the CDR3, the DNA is TGTGCCAGCAGTTACAGGAGGAGAACTGAAGCTTTCTTT.

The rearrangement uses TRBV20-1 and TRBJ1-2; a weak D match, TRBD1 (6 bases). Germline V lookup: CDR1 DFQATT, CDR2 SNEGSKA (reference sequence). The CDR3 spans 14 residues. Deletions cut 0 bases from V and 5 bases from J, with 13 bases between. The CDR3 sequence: CSARDGKRGYGYTF. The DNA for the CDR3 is TGCAGTGCTAGAGATGGCAAAAGGGGGTATGGCTACACCTTC.

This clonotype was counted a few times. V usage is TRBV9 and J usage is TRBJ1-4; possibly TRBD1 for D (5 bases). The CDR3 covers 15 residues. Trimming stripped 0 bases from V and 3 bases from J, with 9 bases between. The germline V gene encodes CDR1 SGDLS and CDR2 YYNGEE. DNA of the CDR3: TGTGCCAGCAGCGTAGCGGGGGTCGCTAATGAAAAACTGTTTTTT. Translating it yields CASSVAGVANEKLFF. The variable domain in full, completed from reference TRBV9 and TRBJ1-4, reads DSGVTQTPKHLITATGQRVTLRCSPRSGDLSVYWYQQSLDQGLQFLIQYYNGEERAKGNILERFSAQQFPDLHSELNLSSLELGDSALYFCASSVAGVANEKLFFGSGTQLSVL.